This T cell receptor beta chain was sequenced for a study of vaccination and CD4 T cells after COVID-19. The treatment was: approximately nine-day PBMC culture with coronavirus spike peptide pools or control peptides (ViraFEST assay). Sequenced with the Oncomine TCR Beta short-read assay was DNA taken from cultured CD4+ T cells. Each CDR3 protein gets one entry after TCRdb re-called the PCR reads with MiXCR. The sample has 9,500 to 11,000 distinct CDR3 sequences, 70% seen once. V was pared by 6 bases and J by 0 bases, with 13 bases of the junction left unmatched. The germline CDR1 and CDR2 sequences are DFQATT and SNEGSKA (reference sequence). The CDR3 is made up of 17 amino acids. This clonotype has just one count. Its antigen is unknown.

The specimen sequenced was CD4+ T cells from blood, cultured in vitro. The clonotype originates from a human donor who had recovered from COVID-19. The gene calls are TRBV20-1 and TRBJ1-5, with 8 bases identical to TRBD1. The CDR3 loop reads CSAFGTGEPYSNQPQHF. The CDR3 DNA is TGCAGTGCCTTCGGGACAGGAGAACCTTATAGCAATCAGCCCCAGCATTTT.